The next 10 T cell receptor beta chains were all read from a single sample in a study of blood T cells in healthy people across ages. PCR was performed a second time for roughly 7 to 11 cycles using a sample-barcoded 5' primer and a J-beta primer mix. TCRdb fed the 5' RACE reads into MiXCR, producing one record per CDR3 protein. The sample has 700,000 or so distinct CDR3 sequences; 20% to 25% are singletons. What was sequenced was blood. The receptors were sampled from a man between 65 and 80 years old in good health.

This chain joins TRBV3-1 and TRBJ2-1; the D is unclear. In germline, CDR1 is LGHDT, CDR2 YNNKEL (reference sequence). Between the trimmed V and J ends, which lost 3 bases and 6 bases, there was a span of 9 bases. The CDR3 contains 13 residues. The CDR3 DNA reads TGTGCCAGCAGCCATGCAGCTATCAATGAGCAGTTCTTC. Encoded protein: CASSHAAINEQFF.

The sample holds many counts of this clonotype. This chain uses TRBV7-2 with TRBJ2-5; D remains ambiguous. The CDR3 totals 12 residues. V gave up 6 bases and J gave up 2 bases, with 7 bases separating them. CDR1 SGHTA and CDR2 FQGNSA come from the germline V gene. The DNA for the CDR3 is TGTGCCAGCAGTAACCCGCAAGAGACCCAGTACTTC. It specifies CASSNPQETQYF.

The rearrangement uses TRBV20-1 and TRBJ1-5; unclear D gene. This CDR3 spans 16 amino acids. Trimming left V 0 bases short and J 2 bases short, with 14 bases between. Germline V gene sequence: CDR1 DFQATT, CDR2 SNEGSKA (reference sequence). The CDR3 region has the DNA TGCAGTGCTAGAGATGTCCGGTCTGGAGGCAATCAGCCCCAGCATTTT. It is translated as CSARDVRSGGNQPQHF.

The chain has TRBV7-9 and TRBJ2-5, with D unresolved. The germline V and J ends were trimmed by 1 base and 5 bases, with 26 bases remaining between them. This CDR3 has 19 amino acids. Per germline, CDR1 SEHNR and CDR2 FQNEAQ (reference sequence). The chain's CDR3 is CASSLVWPRLAVAAETQYF. CDR3 sequence (DNA): TGTGCCAGCAGCTTAGTATGGCCCAGACTGGCGGTGGCTGCGGAGACCCAGTACTTC. The full variable domain, rest sourced from reference TRBV7-9 and TRBJ2-5, is DTGVSQNPRHKITKRGQNVTFRCDPISEHNRLYWYRQTLGQGPEFLTYFQNEAQLEKSRLLSDRFSAERPKGSFSTLEIQRTEQGDSAMYLCASSLVWPRLAVAAETQYFGPGTRLLVL.

Worth noting for this clonotype: A junction boundary mismatches the germline segment, possibly from a read error. The chain is built from TRBV24-1 and TRBJ1-1; TRBD1 matches 9 bases. The V gene's germline CDR1 is KGHDR and CDR2 SFDVKD. CDR3 length: 14 residues. CDR3 in amino acids: CATRPGTGNTEALF. In DNA form, the CDR3 reads TGTGCCACCAGACCCGGGACAGGGAACACTGAAGCTCTCTTT.

The chain combines TRBV2 with TRBJ2-1; D may correspond to TRBD1 or TRBD2 (5 bases each). The DNA end is a closer match to TRBJ2-5, so the J assignment may be wrong. The CDR3 spans 13 residues. Germline V CDR1 and CDR2: SNHLY, FYNNEI. Here the CDR3 DNA reads TGTGCCAGCAGGGGAGACAGCTCTCGGACCCAGTACTTC. Protein: CASRGDSSRTQYF.

The chain carries TRBV29-1 and TRBJ2-3; 11 bases line up with TRBD2. This CDR3 region has 14 residues. CDR1 is SQVTM, CDR2 ANQGSEA, per germline. After removal of 8 bases from V and 2 bases from J, the junction contained 6 bases not matched to a gene. The CDR3 DNA reads TGCAGCTCTTCGACTAGCGGGGCCACAGATACGCAGTATTTT. It is translated as CSSSTSGATDTQYF.

Here the CDR3 reads CASSLAMGATGELFF. The CDR3 DNA is TGTGCCAGCAGCTTAGCGATGGGGGCCACCGGGGAGCTGTTTTTT. The V call is TRBV11-2, the J call TRBJ2-2; weak D call: TRBD1 (6 bases). The CDR3 sequence is 15 residues long. V dropped 1 base and J dropped 4 bases, with 10 bases sitting between them. Germline V lookup: CDR1 SGHAT, CDR2 FQNNGV. The complete variable domain, with remaining parts taken from reference TRBV11-2 and TRBJ2-2, reads EAGVAQSPRYKIIEKRQSVAFWCNPISGHATLYWYQQILGQGPKLLIQFQNNGVVDDSQLPKDRFSAERLKGVDSTLKIQPAKLEDSAVYLCASSLAMGATGELFFGEGSRLTVL.

With regard to this clonotype: The junction departs from the called germline gene at one end, perhaps through a read error. This chain links TRBV6-1 with TRBJ2-7, with TRBD1 matching over 7 bases. The V gene's germline CDR1 is MNHNS and CDR2 SASEGT. CDR3 length equals 13 residues. This CDR3 reads CASSPGQTYVQYF. The CDR3 DNA reads TGTGCCAGCAGCCCGGGACAGACCTACGTGCAGTACTTC.

A few counts support this clonotype. V is TRBV3-1 and J is TRBJ1-2; D gene unclear. CDR3 length equals 17 residues. Germline CDR1 and CDR2: LGHDT and YNNKEL (reference sequence). V was cut by 0 bases and J by 7 bases, with 21 bases left in between. CDR3 sequence (DNA): TGTGCCAGCAGCCAAGAAGGTTGGACGTCGGCTCGGGGTGGCTACACCTTC. Amino acid sequence: CASSQEGWTSARGGYTF.